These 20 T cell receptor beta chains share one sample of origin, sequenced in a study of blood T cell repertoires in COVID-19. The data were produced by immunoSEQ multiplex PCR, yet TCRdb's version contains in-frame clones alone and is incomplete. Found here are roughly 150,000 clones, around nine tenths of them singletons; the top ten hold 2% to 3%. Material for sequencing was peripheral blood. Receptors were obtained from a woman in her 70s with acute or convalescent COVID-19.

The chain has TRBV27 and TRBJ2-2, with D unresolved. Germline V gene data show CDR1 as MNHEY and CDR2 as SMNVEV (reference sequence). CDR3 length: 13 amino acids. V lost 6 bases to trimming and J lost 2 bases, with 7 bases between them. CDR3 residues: CASRLDNTGELFF. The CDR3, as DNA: TGTGCCAGCAGGCTAGACAACACCGGGGAGCTGTTTTTT.

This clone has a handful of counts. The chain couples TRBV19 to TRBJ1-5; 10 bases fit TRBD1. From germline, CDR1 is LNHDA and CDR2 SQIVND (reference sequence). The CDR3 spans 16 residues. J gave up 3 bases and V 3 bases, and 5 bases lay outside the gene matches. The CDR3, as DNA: TGTGCCAGTAGTATTGACAGGGGGCATGACAATCAGCCCCAGCATTTT. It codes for CASSIDRGHDNQPQHF.

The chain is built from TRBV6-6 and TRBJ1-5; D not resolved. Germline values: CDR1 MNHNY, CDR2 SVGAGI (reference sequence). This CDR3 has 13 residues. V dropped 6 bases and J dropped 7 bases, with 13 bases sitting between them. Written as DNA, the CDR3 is TGTGCCAGCAGAAACACTCAACTACAGCCCCAGCATTTT. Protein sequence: CASRNTQLQPQHF.

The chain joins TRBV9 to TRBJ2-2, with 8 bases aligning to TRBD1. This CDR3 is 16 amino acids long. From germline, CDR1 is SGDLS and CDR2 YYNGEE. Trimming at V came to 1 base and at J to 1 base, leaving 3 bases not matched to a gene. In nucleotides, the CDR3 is TGTGCCAGCAGCGTAACCGGGACAGGGAACACCGGGGAGCTGTTTTTT. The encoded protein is CASSVTGTGNTGELFF. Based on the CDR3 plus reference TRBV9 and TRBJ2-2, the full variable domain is DSGVTQTPKHLITATGQRVTLRCSPRSGDLSVYWYQQSLDQGLQFLIQYYNGEERAKGNILERFSAQQFPDLHSELNLSSLELGDSALYFCASSVTGTGNTGELFFGEGSRLTVL.

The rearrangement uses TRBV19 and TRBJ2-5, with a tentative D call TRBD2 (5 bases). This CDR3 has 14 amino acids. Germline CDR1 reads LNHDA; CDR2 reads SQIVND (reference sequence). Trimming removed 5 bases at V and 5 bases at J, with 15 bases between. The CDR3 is CASSPWTEAETQYF. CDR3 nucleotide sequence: TGTGCCAGTAGTCCTTGGACTGAAGCTGAGACCCAGTACTTC.

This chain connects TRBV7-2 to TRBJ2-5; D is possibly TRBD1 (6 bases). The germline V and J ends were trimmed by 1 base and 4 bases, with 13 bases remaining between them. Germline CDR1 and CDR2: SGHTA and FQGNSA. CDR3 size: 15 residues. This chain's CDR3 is CASSLVQGIVETQYF. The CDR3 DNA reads TGTGCCAGCAGCTTAGTTCAGGGGATTGTAGAGACCCAGTACTTC.

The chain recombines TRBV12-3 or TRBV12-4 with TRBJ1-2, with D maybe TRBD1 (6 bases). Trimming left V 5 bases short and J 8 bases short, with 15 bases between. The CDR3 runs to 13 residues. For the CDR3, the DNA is TGTGCCAGCAGTGAAACAGGGTCATGGGGCTACACCTTC. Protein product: CASSETGSWGYTF.

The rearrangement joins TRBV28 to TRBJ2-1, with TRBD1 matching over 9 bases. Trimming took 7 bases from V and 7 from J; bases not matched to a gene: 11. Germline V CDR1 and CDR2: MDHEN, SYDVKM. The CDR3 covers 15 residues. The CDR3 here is CASIDPVQGANEQFF. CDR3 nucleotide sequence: TGTGCCAGCATTGATCCGGTACAGGGGGCTAATGAGCAGTTCTTC.

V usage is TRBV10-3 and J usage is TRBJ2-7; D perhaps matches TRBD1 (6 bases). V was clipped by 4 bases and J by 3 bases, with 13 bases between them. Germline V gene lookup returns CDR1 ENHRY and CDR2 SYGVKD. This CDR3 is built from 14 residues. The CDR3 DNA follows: TGTGCCATCAGTGCAGGACAGACTGGCTACGAGCAGTACTTC. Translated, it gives CAISAGQTGYEQYF.

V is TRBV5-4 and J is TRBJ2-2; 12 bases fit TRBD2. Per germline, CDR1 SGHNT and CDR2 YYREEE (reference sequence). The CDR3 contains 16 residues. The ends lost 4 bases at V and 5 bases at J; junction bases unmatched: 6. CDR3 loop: CASSPGGTSGTGELFF. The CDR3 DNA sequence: TGTGCCAGCAGCCCGGGGGGGACTAGCGGGACCGGGGAGCTGTTTTTT.

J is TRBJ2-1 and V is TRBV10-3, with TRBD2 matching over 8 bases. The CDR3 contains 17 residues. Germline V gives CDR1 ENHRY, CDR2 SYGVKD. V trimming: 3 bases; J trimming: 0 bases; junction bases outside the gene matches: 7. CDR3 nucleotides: TGTGCCATCAGTGAAATACCAAGCGGGGGCTCCTACAATGAGCAGTTCTTC. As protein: CAISEIPSGGSYNEQFF.

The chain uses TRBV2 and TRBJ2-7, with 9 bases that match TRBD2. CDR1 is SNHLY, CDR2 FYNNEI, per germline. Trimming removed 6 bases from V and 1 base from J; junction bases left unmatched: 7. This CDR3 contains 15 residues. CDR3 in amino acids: CASRKLSGGSYEQYV. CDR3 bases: TGTGCCAGCAGGAAGCTTAGCGGGGGATCCTACGAGCAGTACGTC.

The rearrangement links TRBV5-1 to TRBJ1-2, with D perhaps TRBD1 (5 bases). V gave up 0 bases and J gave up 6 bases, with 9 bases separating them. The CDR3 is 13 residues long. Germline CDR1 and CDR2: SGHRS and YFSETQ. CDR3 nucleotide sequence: TGCGCCAGCAGCTTGGAGGGGTTAGATGGCTACACCTTC. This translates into CASSLEGLDGYTF.

Here the CDR3 DNA reads TGCGCCAGCACCAGACCTAGCGGGCAGAGCACAGATACGCAGTATTTT. This translates into CASTRPSGQSTDTQYF. The chain employs TRBV10-2 and TRBJ2-3, with TRBD2 matching over 8 bases. The CDR3 has 16 residues. The ends lost 7 bases at V and 0 bases at J; junction bases unmatched: 9. Germline V gene lookup returns CDR1 WSHSY and CDR2 SAAADI.

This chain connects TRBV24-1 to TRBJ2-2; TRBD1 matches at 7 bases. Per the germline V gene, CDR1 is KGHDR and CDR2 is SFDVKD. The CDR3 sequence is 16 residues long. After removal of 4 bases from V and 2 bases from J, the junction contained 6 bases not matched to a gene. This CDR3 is CATSDQRQGNTGELFF. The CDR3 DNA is TGTGCCACCAGTGACCAAAGACAGGGTAACACCGGGGAGCTGTTTTTT.

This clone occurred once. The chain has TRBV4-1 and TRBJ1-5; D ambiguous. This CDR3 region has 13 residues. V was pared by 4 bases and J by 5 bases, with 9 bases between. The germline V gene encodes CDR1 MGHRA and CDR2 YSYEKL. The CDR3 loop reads CASSRPGDQPQHF. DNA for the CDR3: TGCGCCAGCAGCCGCCCCGGGGATCAGCCCCAGCATTTT.

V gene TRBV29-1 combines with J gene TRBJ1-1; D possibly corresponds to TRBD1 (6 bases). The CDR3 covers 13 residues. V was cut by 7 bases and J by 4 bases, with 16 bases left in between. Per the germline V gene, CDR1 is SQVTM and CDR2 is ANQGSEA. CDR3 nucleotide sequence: TGCAGCGCCGGGTTGGGGGGGCCCACTGAAGCTTTCTTT. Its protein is CSAGLGGPTEAFF.

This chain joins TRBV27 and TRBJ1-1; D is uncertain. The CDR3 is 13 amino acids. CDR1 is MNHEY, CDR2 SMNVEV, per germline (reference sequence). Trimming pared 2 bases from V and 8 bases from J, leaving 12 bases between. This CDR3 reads CASSLGPGPEAFF. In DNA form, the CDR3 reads TGTGCCAGCAGTTTAGGGCCAGGCCCAGAAGCTTTCTTT.

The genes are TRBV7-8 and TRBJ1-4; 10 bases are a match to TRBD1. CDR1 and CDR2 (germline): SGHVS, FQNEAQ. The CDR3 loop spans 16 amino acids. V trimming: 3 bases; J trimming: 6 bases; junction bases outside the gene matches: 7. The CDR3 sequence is CASSLRQGARDEKLFF. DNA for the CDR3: TGTGCCAGCAGCTTGAGACAGGGGGCGCGGGATGAAAAACTGTTTTTT.

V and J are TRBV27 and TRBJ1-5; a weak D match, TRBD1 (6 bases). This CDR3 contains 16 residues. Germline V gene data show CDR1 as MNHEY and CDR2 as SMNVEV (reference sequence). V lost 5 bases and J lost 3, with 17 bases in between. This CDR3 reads CASSKAGRGYNQPQHF. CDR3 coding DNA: TGTGCCAGCAGTAAAGCCGGAAGGGGGTACAATCAGCCCCAGCATTTT.